This T cell receptor beta chain came from a study of cytomegalovirus exposure and HLA in healthy donors. Study information: Unique TCR beta sequences numbering some 120 million came from about 179 million T cells in an earlier analysis.

In regard to this clone: Its target is unknown.

V lost 5 bases and J 8 bases, leaving 12 bases between the germline ends. The CDR3 totals 12 residues. Germline CDR1 MNHNS, CDR2 SASEGT. With 60 Vbeta and 13 Jbeta primers, the PCR was carried out. TCRdb's copy holds only in-frame clones and misses some; the assay was immunoSEQ multiplex PCR. The sample lists approximately 130,000 clones, 70% to 85% occurring once. General study results and limits: In vitro work confirmed that a few CMV-associated chains recognize CMV antigens.

The TCR originated in a boy aged 2 to 9 in good health and CMV-seronegative. The chain employs TRBV6-1 and TRBJ1-2; maybe TRBD1 (6 bases). Source material: PBMCs. CDR3 residues: CASSFGGDGYTF. Written as DNA, the CDR3 is TGTGCCAGCAGTTTTGGGGGCGACGGCTACACCTTC.